One and the same sample provided the 29 T cell receptor beta chains below, sequenced in a study of T cells after yellow fever vaccination. TCRdb independently ran MiXCR on the 5' RACE reads; one entry per CDR3 protein. The sample contains roughly 330,000 distinct CDR3 sequences, around 6.8% of which appear only once. The sample here was PBMCs, taken roughly 45 days after the first yellow fever vaccination. These receptors came from a man aged 18 to 35 who received the YFV17D yellow fever vaccine.

CDR3 nucleotides: TGCAGTGCTAGAGACCCGGCGGGGGCGACCTACAATGAGCAGTTCTTC. Translation gives CSARDPAGATYNEQFF. The rearrangement joins TRBV20-1 to TRBJ2-1, with D perhaps matching TRBD2 (7 bases). With 0 bases removed from V and 2 bases from J, the gap between germline ends came to 14 bases. The CDR3 has 16 amino acids. Germline loops: CDR1 DFQATT, CDR2 SNEGSKA (reference sequence).

This clonotype was detected ten times or more. V gene TRBV12-3 or TRBV12-4 combines with J gene TRBJ1-5, with D perhaps TRBD1 (6 bases). The CDR3 covers 16 residues. The V and J ends lost 3 bases and 3 bases respectively, with 15 bases between them. The CDR3 nucleotides read TGTGCCAGCAGTTTCGGTGGTGGACAGTTCAATCAGCCCCAGCATTTT. Residues: CASSFGGGQFNQPQHF.

This clonotype was found a few times. The chain combines TRBV15 with TRBJ2-5; TRBD2 might be the D (6 bases). This CDR3 has 16 residues. CDR1 LNHNV and CDR2 YYDKDF come from the germline V gene (reference sequence). Trimming removed 3 bases at V and 5 bases at J, with 19 bases between. CDR3 sequence reads: CATSSRGTGIGETQYF. DNA of the CDR3: TGTGCCACCAGCAGCCGAGGGACTGGAATAGGGGAGACCCAGTACTTC.

The sample holds a few counts of this clonotype. The gene calls are TRBV29-1 and TRBJ2-2; no definite D call. This CDR3 region has 15 residues. V lost 0 bases, J lost 1 base, and 9 bases lay in between. In germline, CDR1 is SQVTM, CDR2 ANQGSEA. The CDR3 loop reads CSVEDLGENTGELFF. The CDR3 DNA is TGCAGCGTTGAAGATCTGGGCGAGAACACCGGGGAGCTGTTTTTT.

This clonotype has a count of ten or more. V is TRBV18 and J is TRBJ2-7; TRBD1 matches at 11 bases. The CDR3 covers 15 residues. Germline CDR1 reads KGHSH; CDR2 reads LQKENI. The V gene end was trimmed by 3 bases and the J gene end by 1 base; junction bases not matched to a gene: 2. The CDR3 DNA follows: TGTGCCAGCTCACCGGGACAGGGGGGGTCCTACGAGCAGTACGTC. It is translated as CASSPGQGGSYEQYV.

This clonotype was detected only a few times. The rearrangement joins TRBV7-9 to TRBJ2-3; 13 bases line up with TRBD2. The CDR3 is 17 residues long. V shed 5 bases and J 4 bases; nucleotides not matched to a gene: 9. In germline, CDR1 is SEHNR, CDR2 FQNEAQ (reference sequence). CDR3 sequence: CASSLTSGGSFADTQYF. The DNA of the CDR3 is TGTGCCAGCAGCCTGACTAGCGGGGGGTCTTTCGCAGATACGCAGTATTTT.

A few counts support this clonotype. V usage is TRBV6-5 and J usage is TRBJ2-1; D might be TRBD1 (5 bases). There are 15 residues in the CDR3. Germline loops: CDR1 MNHEY, CDR2 SVGAGI. Trimming shortened V by 0 bases and J by 1 base, and 7 bases separated the two germline ends. The CDR3 DNA is TGTGCCAGCAGTTACTCGGACAAATCCTACAATGAGCAGTTCTTC. It specifies CASSYSDKSYNEQFF.

The chain joins TRBV12-3 or TRBV12-4 to TRBJ2-1, with D tentatively TRBD2 (7 bases). V gave up 1 base and J gave up 7 bases, with 11 bases separating them. The CDR3 contains 14 residues. In DNA, the CDR3 is TGTGCCAGCAGTTTAGGGGGGGGGCAAAATGAGCAGTTCTTC. Translated: CASSLGGGQNEQFF.

Ten or more counts support this clonotype. The chain uses TRBV9 and TRBJ2-3; TRBD2 matches 7 bases. CDR3 length: 14 amino acids. V shed 0 bases and J 5 bases; nucleotides not matched to a gene: 3. Germline CDR1 is SGDLS and CDR2 is YYNGEE. The CDR3 DNA reads TGTGCCAGCAGCGTAGCTGGGGGGGGAGATACGCAGTATTTT. Its protein product is CASSVAGGGDTQYF.

This clonotype was detected a few times. The chain has TRBV19 and TRBJ2-1; TRBD2 is a possible D gene (5 bases). Trimming removed 6 bases from V and 10 bases from J, with 16 bases in between. CDR1 and CDR2 (germline): LNHDA, SQIVND (reference sequence). The CDR3 runs 13 residues. CDR3 protein: CASRKEGTGEQFF. DNA of the CDR3: TGTGCCAGTAGAAAAGAGGGAACTGGGGAGCAGTTCTTC.

This clonotype was counted between two and nine times. The rearrangement links TRBV12-3 or TRBV12-4 to TRBJ2-5, with D possibly matching TRBD1 (6 bases). The CDR3 totals 15 residues. Trimming shortened V by 5 bases and J by 1 base, and 14 bases separated the two germline ends. CDR3: CASSLGQTIQETQYF. As DNA, the CDR3 is TGTGCCAGCAGTCTCGGACAGACGATCCAAGAGACCCAGTACTTC.

This clonotype was seen a few times. The chain uses TRBV11-3 and TRBJ2-7; D is possibly TRBD1 (6 bases). V shed 2 bases and J shed 5 bases, with 16 bases lying between them. The length of the CDR3 is 15 residues. Germline CDR1 reads SGHNT; CDR2 reads YENEEA. CDR3 amino acids: CASSLMAGENNEQYF. The CDR3 nucleotides are TGTGCCAGCAGCTTAATGGCAGGGGAGAACAACGAGCAGTACTTC.

The gene calls are TRBV7-6 and TRBJ1-6, with D hard to call. Per germline, CDR1 SGHVS and CDR2 FNYEAQ. Trimming took 5 bases from V and 6 from J, leaving 8 bases between them. The CDR3 consists of 13 residues. The CDR3 region has the DNA TGTGCCAGCAGCCCCGGGGTTAATTCACCCCTCCACTTT. Translation gives CASSPGVNSPLHF.

The chain is built from TRBV19 and TRBJ1-2; D not resolved. Trimming removed 5 bases at V and 13 bases at J, with 14 bases between. The CDR3 extends over 11 amino acids. CDR1 and CDR2 from the germline V gene are LNHDA and SQIVND (reference sequence). The DNA of the CDR3 is TGTGCCAGTAGTCGGGATGGCCACCGCACCTTC. This sequence encodes CASSRDGHRTF.

The chain recombines TRBV20-1 with TRBJ2-1, with D uncertain. There are 16 residues in the CDR3. Germline V gives CDR1 DFQATT, CDR2 SNEGSKA (reference sequence). Trimming cost V 0 bases and J 0 bases, with 12 bases left between them. The CDR3 nucleotides read TGCAGTGCTAGAGATTTTCGTCGCGGCTCCTACAATGAGCAGTTCTTC. Translated, it gives CSARDFRRGSYNEQFF.

This clonotype was counted only a few times. This chain joins TRBV20-1 and TRBJ2-2; 8 nucleotides agree with TRBD2. The V gene's germline CDR1 is DFQATT and CDR2 SNEGSKA (reference sequence). Trimming removed 6 bases from V and 5 bases from J; junction bases left unmatched: 5. The CDR3 length is 13 residues. The CDR3 region has the DNA TGCAGTGCGGTAGCGGGGCTAACCGGGGAGCTGTTTTTT. Its translation is CSAVAGLTGELFF.

The chain is built from TRBV6-2 or TRBV6-3 and TRBJ1-5; D not resolved. The V gene's germline CDR1 is MNHEY and CDR2 SVGEGT. V lost 3 bases and J lost 7, with 10 bases in between. The CDR3 contains 13 residues. Here the CDR3 DNA reads TGTGCCAGCAGTTATGGGTTTCGGCAGCCCCAGCATTTT. It yields the protein CASSYGFRQPQHF.

This clonotype showed up many times. The chain is built from TRBV5-1 and TRBJ2-5, with D possibly being TRBD1 (5 bases). Germline V gene lookup returns CDR1 SGHRS and CDR2 YFSETQ. Trimming pared 0 bases from V and 1 base from J, leaving 7 bases between. The CDR3 extends over 14 amino acids. CDR3 sequence reads: CASSLGGTQETQYF. For the CDR3, the DNA is TGCGCCAGCAGCTTGGGGGGCACCCAAGAGACCCAGTACTTC.

The table lists this clonotype with a few counts. The CDR3 spells CASSISSSNSPLHF. CDR3 nucleotides: TGTGCCAGTAGTATTTCCAGCAGCAATTCACCCCTCCACTTT. The chain has TRBV19 and TRBJ1-6; D call uncertain. Between the trimmed V and J ends, which lost 3 bases and 7 bases, there was a span of 10 bases. Germline CDR1 and CDR2: LNHDA and SQIVND (reference sequence). CDR3 length equals 14 residues. Combining the CDR3 with reference TRBV19 and TRBJ1-6 gives the whole variable domain DGGITQSPKYLFRKEGQNVTLSCEQNLNHDAMYWYRQDPGQGLRLIYYSQIVNDFQKGDIAEGYSVSREKKESFPLTVTSAQKNPTAFYLCASSISSSNSPLHFGNGTRLTVT.

V and J are TRBV5-1 and TRBJ2-7, with a tentative D call TRBD2 (8 bases). The germline V gene encodes CDR1 SGHRS and CDR2 YFSETQ. The length of the CDR3 is 14 residues. V lost 6 bases, J lost 6 bases, and 19 bases lay in between. The CDR3 spells CASMGTAGDAEQYF. The CDR3 DNA is TGCGCCAGCATGGGGACAGCGGGGGACGCCGAGCAGTACTTC. Combining the CDR3 with reference TRBV5-1 and TRBJ2-7 gives the whole variable domain KAGVTQTPRYLIKTRGQQVTLSCSPISGHRSVSWYQQTPGQGLQFLFEYFSETQRNKGNFPGRFSGRQFSNSRSEMNVSTLELGDSALYLCASMGTAGDAEQYFGPGTRLTVT.

This clonotype was counted between two and nine times. The rearrangement uses TRBV28 and TRBJ1-2; the D gene is possibly TRBD1 (5 bases). Trimming left V 2 bases short and J 4 bases short, with 11 bases between. This CDR3 has 14 amino acids. CDR1 and CDR2 (germline): MDHEN, SYDVKM. The CDR3 is CASSLIRGVYGYTF. CDR3 DNA: TGTGCCAGCAGTTTAATTAGGGGCGTCTATGGCTACACCTTC.

This clonotype was counted between two and nine times. The chain links TRBV5-1 to TRBJ1-1; TRBD1 matches at 7 bases. Germline V gene sequence: CDR1 SGHRS, CDR2 YFSETQ. CDR3 length equals 17 residues. V lost 5 bases and J lost 0; bases outside the gene matches: 13. The CDR3 region is CASSPRVGQIMNTEAFF. The CDR3 DNA sequence: TGCGCCAGCAGTCCCCGCGTGGGACAGATCATGAACACTGAAGCTTTCTTT.

V usage is TRBV24-1 and J usage is TRBJ1-1; a weak D match, TRBD1 (5 bases). Trimming removed 5 bases at V and 1 base at J, with 10 bases between. The CDR3 is 14 amino acids. Germline V gives CDR1 KGHDR, CDR2 SFDVKD. The CDR3 region is CATSGGTGNTEAFF. CDR3 bases: TGTGCCACCAGTGGGGGGACGGGGAACACTGAAGCTTTCTTT.

This clonotype was detected only a few times. This CDR3 reads CSVANSGGPKETQYF. The CDR3 bases are TGCAGCGTCGCAAATAGCGGGGGCCCTAAAGAGACCCAGTACTTC. The chain recombines TRBV29-1 with TRBJ2-5; 9 bases are a match to TRBD2. Per germline, CDR1 SQVTM and CDR2 ANQGSEA. The CDR3 is 15 amino acids. After removal of 6 bases from V and 3 bases from J, the junction contained 11 bases not matched to a gene.

This clonotype was observed many times. V and J are TRBV7-9 and TRBJ2-7; TRBD1 matches at 9 bases. The CDR3 has 15 residues. V shed 8 bases and J 5 bases; nucleotides not matched to a gene: 13. CDR1 and CDR2 (germline): SEHNR, FQNEAQ (reference sequence). The CDR3 loop reads CASGLTGGVLDEQYF. Written as DNA, the CDR3 is TGTGCCAGCGGATTAACAGGGGGCGTTCTGGACGAGCAGTACTTC.

The chain couples TRBV4-3 to TRBJ2-1, with 11 bases aligning to TRBD1. The CDR3 is 16 amino acids. Germline V gene sequence: CDR1 LGHNA, CDR2 YSLEER. V lost 2 bases, J lost 8 bases, and 8 bases stayed unmatched. The CDR3 loop is CASSQWEDRGRDEQFF. Written as DNA, the CDR3 is TGCGCCAGCAGCCAATGGGAGGACAGGGGGCGCGATGAGCAGTTCTTC.

This chain connects TRBV19 to TRBJ2-3; 9 bases are shared with TRBD1. This CDR3 spans 15 amino acids. The germline V gene has CDR1 LNHDA and CDR2 SQIVND (reference sequence). V was clipped by 8 bases and J by 2 bases; unmatched bases: 8. CDR3 nucleotides: TGTGCCAGTGGCAGGGGGACAGGGCCCACAGATACGCAGTATTTT. Its protein product is CASGRGTGPTDTQYF.

This clonotype was seen only a few times. The CDR3 sequence: CASSPEWGKQFF. The DNA of the CDR3 is TGTGCCAGCAGCCCTGAATGGGGGAAGCAGTTCTTC. The rearrangement uses TRBV6-5 and TRBJ2-1; tentatively, D is TRBD1 or TRBD2 (5 bases each). This CDR3 has 12 residues. Trimming stripped 6 bases from V and 11 bases from J, with 14 bases between. The germline gives CDR1 MNHEY, CDR2 SVGAGI.

This clonotype was recorded at least ten times. The V and J genes are TRBV7-2 and TRBJ2-5; possibly TRBD1 for D (5 bases). The germline CDR1 and CDR2 sequences are SGHTA and FQGNSA. The CDR3 length is 14 residues. V lost 0 bases and J 5 bases, leaving 10 bases between the germline ends. The CDR3: CASSLAGRQETQYF. In DNA form, the CDR3 reads TGTGCCAGCAGCTTAGCGGGGCGGCAGGAGACCCAGTACTTC.